The source of this T cell receptor (beta chain) is a study of CD8 T cells in Susac syndrome. In the multiple sclerosis control group, patients were treatment-naive and had stable or active relapsing-remitting disease. An input of roughly 0.45 to 1 ug of RNA was subjected to reverse transcription using random hexamers. TCRdb independently ran MiXCR on the immunoSEQ multiplex PCR reads; one entry per CDR3 protein. The data contain 150,000 to 200,000 distinct CDR3 sequences, approximately 93% of them singletons. The trim removed 7 bases at V and 6 bases at J, leaving 6 bases unmatched. Germline V gene sequence: CDR1 ENHRY, CDR2 SYGVKD. The CDR3 consists of 13 residues.

The material sequenced was CD4+ T cells from PBMCs. The receptor's source is a human donor with multiple sclerosis. The chain carries TRBV10-3 and TRBJ2-5, with 9 bases that match TRBD2. The CDR3 spells CAIKASGDKTQYF. The CDR3 coding sequence is TGTGCCATCAAGGCTAGCGGGGATAAGACCCAGTACTTC.